This T cell receptor (beta chain) was found in a study of blood T cell repertoires in COVID-19. Only in-frame clones appear in the TCRdb table, and some are missing; sequencing was by immunoSEQ multiplex PCR. The sample consists of about 320,000 clones, 88% of them appearing once. Among Cohort 3 donors, those recovered had two negative PCRs, clearance, or symptom resolution. V dropped 2 bases and J dropped 4; count of bases not matched to a gene: 11. The CDR3 totals 17 residues. CDR1 is LGHNA, CDR2 YNFKEQ, per germline. Input material: PBMCs or T cells enriched from blood (not recorded which). The clonotype originates from a man under 40 who had recovered from COVID-19. V and J are TRBV4-2 and TRBJ1-3, with 7 bases fitting TRBD1. In DNA form, the CDR3 reads TGTGCCAGCAGCCAAACTATTACAGGGGCTCTCGGAAACACCATATATTTT. As protein: CASSQTITGALGNTIYF.